The 8 T cell receptor beta chains in this list originate from one sample, sequenced in a study of CD8+ T cells in alopecia areata. RNA, once extracted, was reverse transcribed into cDNA for use as the sequencing template. Assay used: immunoSEQ multiplex PCR; TCRdb lists only in-frame clones, some missing. The sample consists of over 85,000 clones, roughly 64% of them appearing once. Treatment of the sample: oral pan-JAK inhibitor, 5-10 mg twice daily. The sample was CD8+ T cells sorted from blood, taken at week 4, from a patient treated with tofacitinib. These receptors all come from a human donor with alopecia areata.

This chain uses TRBV7-9 with TRBJ2-5, with D unresolved. Trimming shortened V by 4 bases and J by 2 bases, and 8 bases separated the two germline ends. The CDR3 is 13 amino acids. CDR1 and CDR2 (germline): SEHNR, FQNEAQ (reference sequence). CDR3 residues: CASSSAPQETQYF. The CDR3 bases are TGTGCCAGCAGCTCCGCCCCGCAAGAGACCCAGTACTTC. Combining the CDR3 with reference TRBV7-9 and TRBJ2-5 gives the whole variable domain DTGVSQNPRHKITKRGQNVTFRCDPISEHNRLYWYRQTLGQGPEFLTYFQNEAQLEKSRLLSDRFSAERPKGSFSTLEIQRTEQGDSAMYLCASSSAPQETQYFGPGTRLLVL.

This sequence joins TRBV4-2 and TRBJ2-7; 7 bases align to TRBD2. Trimming took 0 bases from V and 2 from J; bases not matched to a gene: 7. The CDR3 is made up of 16 amino acids. Germline-derived CDR1 and CDR2 are LGHNA and YNFKEQ. DNA of the CDR3: TGTGCCAGCAGCCAAGATTTTCTAGCGGCGACCTACGAGCAGTACTTC. Amino acid sequence: CASSQDFLAATYEQYF.

V gene TRBV9 combines with J gene TRBJ2-2; D unresolved. Trimming took 2 bases from V and 1 from J, leaving 15 bases between them. CDR1 and CDR2 (germline): SGDLS, YYNGEE. This CDR3 region has 17 residues. The CDR3, as DNA: TGTGCCAGCAGCGTGGAGTCCGGCAGGCTGAACACCGGGGAGCTGTTTTTT. It is translated as CASSVESGRLNTGELFF.

This chain joins TRBV7-9 and TRBJ2-7, with D possibly called TRBD1 or TRBD2 (5 bases each). The V end was cut by 0 bases, the J end by 5 bases, with 11 bases between. The CDR3 has 14 residues. From germline, CDR1 is SEHNR and CDR2 FQNEAQ (reference sequence). CDR3 residues: CASSLAPGPNEQYF. CDR3 DNA sequence: TGTGCCAGCAGCTTAGCCCCGGGACCTAACGAGCAGTACTTC.

This rearrangement joins TRBV7-8 to TRBJ2-2, with 10 bases fitting TRBD2. This CDR3 comprises 17 residues. Germline CDR1 SGHVS, CDR2 FQNEAQ. After removal of 2 bases from V and 1 base from J, the junction contained 4 bases not matched to a gene. For the CDR3, the DNA is TGTGCCAGCAGCTTAACGCGGACTAGCGGGAACACCGGGGAGCTGTTTTTT. Its protein product is CASSLTRTSGNTGELFF.

The rearrangement joins TRBV19 to TRBJ2-1; D may be TRBD1 (6 bases). The germline V gene encodes CDR1 LNHDA and CDR2 SQIVND (reference sequence). This CDR3 comprises 14 residues. The V gene lost 3 bases and the J gene lost 6 bases, with 12 bases spanning the gap. CDR3 loop: CASSIPGAGNEQFF. In DNA, the CDR3 is TGTGCCAGTAGTATTCCAGGGGCGGGCAATGAGCAGTTCTTC.

This chain connects TRBV4-1 to TRBJ2-5; possibly TRBD1 for D (6 bases). Germline V gene data show CDR1 as MGHRA and CDR2 as YSYEKL. The CDR3 has 13 amino acids. Trimming left V 1 base short and J 9 bases short, with 12 bases between. The CDR3 DNA follows: TGCGCCAGCAGCCAAGTGGGGGCGGTGGCCCAGTACTTC. Its protein product is CASSQVGAVAQYF.

The CDR3, as DNA: TGTGCCAGCAGCTTGTGGGACACTAGCAATCAGCCCCAGCATTTT. Translating it yields CASSLWDTSNQPQHF. The chain uses TRBV5-6 and TRBJ1-5; D is possibly TRBD1 (6 bases). Between the trimmed V and J ends, which lost 1 base and 0 bases, there was a span of 8 bases. The germline V gene encodes CDR1 SGHDT and CDR2 YYEEEE. The CDR3 totals 15 residues.